The T cell receptor beta chain described here comes from a study of beta chain features in type 1 diabetes. In the case of this clone: Its antigen is not identified.

There are 15 residues in the CDR3. V lost 5 bases to trimming and J lost 5 bases, with 18 bases between them. Germline CDR1 reads SEHNR; CDR2 reads FQNEAQ (reference sequence). Researchers reported sorting CD4+ naive, central memory, regulatory and stem cell-like memory cells via CD45RO/CCR7/CD25/CD127/CD95/CD27. Sorted populations all exceeded 95% purity. Investigators reverse transcribed all isolated RNA, so they sequenced expressed TCRB transcripts. The table came from immunoSEQ multiplex PCR; TCRdb's copy has only in-frame clones and leaves some out. Of about 240,000 clones detected, about 30% appear once; the ten largest clones hold around 4%. General observations from the study: Among all four CD4+ subsets, Type 1 diabetes patients had TCRB CDR3s that were moderately but significantly shorter.

The sample taken for sequencing was central memory CD4+ T cells from blood. The chain joins TRBV7-9 to TRBJ1-2, with D possibly TRBD1 on 5 matching bases. This TCR was sampled from a man under 40 in good health. The CDR3 DNA reads TGTGCCAGCAGCCTCCGGGATCTCGGGGGATATGGCTACACCTTC. It is translated as CASSLRDLGGYGYTF.